One sample yielded the 2 T cell receptor beta chains listed below, sequenced in a study of blood T cell repertoires in COVID-19. Data came from immunoSEQ multiplex PCR; TCRdb stores just in-frame clones and leaves some out. The data contain about 140,000 clones, 88% of them singletons. Sequencing used peripheral blood. The receptors shown here come from a human donor with COVID-19, enrolled during active disease. The donor label of this sample is uncertain.

This chain connects TRBV5-5 to TRBJ1-3, with unresolved D. The CDR3 loop spans 14 amino acids. Germline-derived CDR1 and CDR2 are SGHKS and YYEKEE (reference sequence). V lost 1 base to trimming and J lost 1 base, with 6 bases between them. CDR3 in DNA: TGTGCCAGCAGCTTGTCCAGATCTGGAAACACCATATATTTT. Amino acids: CASSLSRSGNTIYF.

The J gene is TRBJ2-7, the V gene TRBV7-8; D remains unclear. Trimming left V 1 base short and J 7 bases short, with 11 bases between. CDR1 is SGHVS, CDR2 FQNEAQ, per germline. The CDR3 length is 13 residues. CDR3 sequence: CASSLGAAWEQYF. CDR3 DNA sequence: TGTGCCAGCAGCTTAGGCGCGGCTTGGGAGCAGTACTTC.